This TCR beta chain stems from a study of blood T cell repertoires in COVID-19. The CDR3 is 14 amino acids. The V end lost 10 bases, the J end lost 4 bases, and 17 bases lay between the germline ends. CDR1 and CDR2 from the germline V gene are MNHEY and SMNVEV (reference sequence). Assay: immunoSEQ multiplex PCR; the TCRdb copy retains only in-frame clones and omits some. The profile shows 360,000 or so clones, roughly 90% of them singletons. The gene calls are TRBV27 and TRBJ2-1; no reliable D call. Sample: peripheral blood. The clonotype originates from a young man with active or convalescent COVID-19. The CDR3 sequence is CATREDGFYNEQFF. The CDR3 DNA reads TGTGCCACCAGAGAAGACGGGTTTTACAATGAGCAGTTCTTC.